These 24 T cell receptor beta chains share one sample of origin, sequenced in a study of T cell responses to AZD1222 COVID-19 vaccine. Libraries were prepared by immunoSEQ multiplex PCR; TCRdb keeps only in-frame clonotypes and omits some of them. The sample has about 97,000 clones, roughly 91% seen once; the top ten hold approximately 7%. The sample in question was peripheral blood, obtained on day 0 of AZD1222 vaccination. Source of these receptors: an adult in good health.

The chain has TRBV6-5 and TRBJ1-2; D is perhaps TRBD1 (5 bases). Germline V gene data show CDR1 as MNHEY and CDR2 as SVGAGI. Between the trimmed V and J ends, which lost 8 bases and 0 bases, there was a span of 13 bases. The CDR3 loop spans 14 amino acids. Here the CDR3 reads CASYRGGANYGYTF. The CDR3 DNA reads as TGTGCCAGCTATCGGGGGGGGGCTAACTATGGCTACACCTTC.

The chain combines TRBV2 with TRBJ2-7; D is perhaps TRBD2 (5 bases). The CDR3 is 13 residues long. Germline values: CDR1 SNHLY, CDR2 FYNNEI. V was trimmed by 4 bases and J by 6 bases, leaving 13 bases between them. The CDR3 loop is CASSGSSEGEQYF. As DNA, the CDR3 is TGTGCCAGCAGTGGTTCGAGCGAGGGCGAGCAGTACTTC.

The chain recombines TRBV20-1 with TRBJ2-5; TRBD1 matches at 11 bases. The CDR3 length is 15 residues. Germline assignment: CDR1 DFQATT and CDR2 SNEGSKA (reference sequence). The ends lost 5 bases at V and 1 base at J; junction bases unmatched: 6. The CDR3 coding sequence is TGCAGTGCTGGTGGGACAGGGGGTCGCCAAGAGACCCAGTACTTC. Translating gives CSAGGTGGRQETQYF.

The gene calls are TRBV7-9 and TRBJ1-1; the D is unclear. The CDR3 contains 13 residues. V dropped 2 bases and J dropped 10 bases, with 14 bases sitting between them. Per the germline V gene, CDR1 is SEHNR and CDR2 is FQNEAQ (reference sequence). Here the CDR3 reads CASSLMDFDRAFF. CDR3 nucleotides: TGTGCCAGCAGCTTAATGGACTTTGATAGAGCTTTCTTT. Complete variable domain (other parts from reference TRBV7-9 and TRBJ1-1): DTGVSQNPRHKITKRGQNVTFRCDPISEHNRLYWYRQTLGQGPEFLTYFQNEAQLEKSRLLSDRFSAERPKGSFSTLEIQRTEQGDSAMYLCASSLMDFDRAFFGQGTRLTVV.

The chain has TRBV19 and TRBJ2-2, with D possibly being TRBD2 (6 bases). The length of the CDR3 is 14 residues. Deletions cut 9 bases from V and 4 bases from J, with 15 bases between. Germline lookup yields CDR1 LNHDA and CDR2 SQIVND (reference sequence). CDR3 DNA: TGTGCCAGCTGTTGGGGGGAACGCACCGGGGAGCTGTTTTTT. Its protein product is CASCWGERTGELFF.

The DNA for the CDR3 is TGTGCCAGCAGCTTAGGACAGGTTGGGGGAGAGCAGTACTTC. Its protein is CASSLGQVGGEQYF. The rearrangement uses TRBV11-3 and TRBJ2-7; D is perhaps TRBD1 (6 bases). Between the trimmed V and J ends, which lost 1 base and 7 bases, there was a span of 14 bases. Germline-derived CDR1 and CDR2 are SGHNT and YENEEA. The CDR3 has 14 amino acids.

V and J are TRBV7-9 and TRBJ1-3; 8 bases map to TRBD1. Germline V gives CDR1 SEHNR, CDR2 FQNEAQ (reference sequence). This CDR3 is built from 19 residues. Trimming removed 3 bases from V and 5 bases from J; junction bases left unmatched: 18. In DNA, the CDR3 is TGTGCCAGCAGCTTTTCTGACGCTTTCAGGGGGCAGACGAGAAACACCATATATTTT. Residues: CASSFSDAFRGQTRNTIYF.

The chain has TRBV29-1 and TRBJ1-1; possible D gene TRBD1, 5 bases. Germline CDR1 and CDR2: SQVTM and ANQGSEA. V lost 3 bases, J lost 2 bases, and 10 bases lay in between. CDR3 length: 13 amino acids. The CDR3 sequence is CSVDRDINTEAFF. The DNA of the CDR3 is TGCAGCGTTGACAGGGATATCAACACTGAAGCTTTCTTT.

The CDR3 region is CASSNDEGEDNEQFF. The DNA for the CDR3 is TGTGCCAGCAGCAATGATGAGGGGGAGGACAATGAGCAGTTCTTC. The chain joins TRBV21-1 to TRBJ2-1. TRBV21-1 has pseudogene status. The CDR3 has 15 residues.

The rearrangement joins TRBV9 to TRBJ1-4, with D perhaps TRBD1 (6 bases). Between the trimmed V and J ends, which lost 3 bases and 5 bases, there was a span of 14 bases. Germline lookup yields CDR1 SGDLS and CDR2 YYNGEE. The CDR3 has 15 residues. The CDR3 loop is CASSAEGVGNEKLFF. The CDR3 region has the DNA TGTGCCAGCAGCGCCGAGGGGGTCGGGAATGAAAAACTGTTTTTT.

The V call is TRBV5-4, the J call TRBJ1-3; D is ambiguous. V was pared by 0 bases and J by 0 bases, with 10 bases between. The CDR3 sequence is 16 residues long. Germline V gives CDR1 SGHNT, CDR2 YYREEE (reference sequence). CDR3 protein: CASSLDYQSSGNTIYF. For the CDR3, the DNA is TGTGCCAGCAGCTTGGACTACCAGAGCTCTGGAAACACCATATATTTT. Drawing the rest from reference TRBV5-4 and TRBJ1-3, the complete variable domain is ETGVTQSPTHLIKTRGQQVTLRCSSQSGHNTVSWYQQALGQGPQFIFQYYREEENGRGNFPPRFSGLQFPNYSSELNVNALELDDSALYLCASSLDYQSSGNTIYFGEGSWLTVV.

This clone has more than one count but fewer than ten. The V and J genes are TRBV28 and TRBJ1-4, with 7 bases that match TRBD1. Germline V CDR1 and CDR2: MDHEN, SYDVKM. J gave up 7 bases and V 1 base, and 6 bases lay outside the gene matches. The CDR3 has 15 residues. The CDR3 sequence is CASSLSDREGEKLFF. The DNA of the CDR3 is TGTGCCAGCAGTTTATCAGACAGGGAGGGTGAAAAACTGTTTTTT.

This clone was recorded a few times. The chain uses TRBV4-1 and TRBJ1-6; TRBD1 matches 7 bases. The CDR3 is 15 residues long. V was pared by 0 bases and J by 7 bases, with 3 bases of the junction left unmatched. Germline V lookup: CDR1 MGHRA, CDR2 YSYEKL. CDR3 amino acids: CASSQDGRGNSPLHF. CDR3 coding DNA: TGCGCCAGCAGCCAAGATGGCAGGGGGAATTCACCCCTCCACTTT.

The chain uses TRBV7-2 and TRBJ1-3; D gene uncertain. The CDR3 is made up of 13 amino acids. CDR1 and CDR2 from the germline V gene are SGHTA and FQGNSA. Trimming cost V 1 base and J 7 bases, with 8 bases left between them. The CDR3 DNA reads as TGTGCCAGCAGCTTAGTCAATGGTAACACCATATATTTT. Its protein product is CASSLVNGNTIYF.

The genes are TRBV4-3 and TRBJ1-3, with D perhaps TRBD1 (5 bases). V lost 0 bases and J 0 bases, leaving 6 bases between the germline ends. CDR3 size: 15 residues. The germline gives CDR1 LGHNA, CDR2 YSLEER. CDR3 amino acids: CASSQEGGSGNTIYF. CDR3 DNA sequence: TGCGCCAGCAGCCAAGAGGGGGGCTCTGGAAACACCATATATTTT.

J is TRBJ1-1 and V is TRBV12-3 or TRBV12-4; D call uncertain. V lost 6 bases and J lost 6, with 11 bases in between. The CDR3 spans 12 residues. The CDR3 loop reads CASSFPPAEAFF. The CDR3 DNA is TGTGCCAGCAGCTTCCCCCCGGCTGAAGCTTTCTTT.

The genes are TRBV13 and TRBJ2-7; TRBD1 agrees at 12 bases. Germline assignment: CDR1 PRHDT and CDR2 FYEKMQ (reference sequence). Germline trimming cut 4 bases from V and 6 bases from J; bases unmatched to any gene: 13. The CDR3 has 17 residues. CDR3 sequence: CASSSSPLRDRGLEQYF. In nucleotides, the CDR3 is TGTGCCAGCAGCTCGTCGCCGCTCCGGGACAGGGGGCTCGAGCAGTACTTC.

This rearrangement joins TRBV29-1 to TRBJ1-2, with no clear D. Between the trimmed V and J ends, which lost 5 bases and 0 bases, there was a span of 16 bases. Germline V lookup: CDR1 SQVTM, CDR2 ANQGSEA. This CDR3 contains 15 residues. CDR3 DNA sequence: TGCAGCGTTCAAAAGAGTCCTATTCCTAACTATGGCTACACCTTC. Protein: CSVQKSPIPNYGYTF.

To note about this clone: The same CDR3 arises from other DNA sequences in this sample as well. The rearrangement joins TRBV29-1 to TRBJ1-1, with a possible D match to TRBD1 (5 bases). V was trimmed by 4 bases and J by 4 bases, leaving 7 bases between them. CDR3 length: 11 residues. Germline V gene lookup returns CDR1 SQVTM and CDR2 ANQGSEA. The CDR3 region has the DNA TGCAGCGTTGGGGGGGGCACTGAAGCTTTCTTT. Its protein is CSVGGGTEAFF.

The chain carries TRBV13 and TRBJ2-7; D remains unclear. There are 11 residues in the CDR3. The germline V and J ends were trimmed by 3 bases and 6 bases, with 6 bases remaining between them. Germline CDR1 PRHDT, CDR2 FYEKMQ (reference sequence). The CDR3 sequence is CASSLPGEQYF. The CDR3 coding sequence is TGTGCCAGCAGCTTGCCGGGCGAGCAGTACTTC.

The chain carries TRBV11-2 and TRBJ2-1; the D gene is possibly TRBD1 (5 bases). CDR3 length equals 17 residues. The germline gives CDR1 SGHAT, CDR2 FQNNGV. Deletions cut 5 bases from V and 0 bases from J, with 17 bases between. CDR3 coding DNA: TGTGCCAGCAGCCAAAGGCTACAGGCAAGCTCCTACAATGAGCAGTTCTTC. Residues: CASSQRLQASSYNEQFF.

The sample holds a few counts of this clone. This chain uses TRBV2 with TRBJ1-6; 9 nucleotides match TRBD1. Per germline, CDR1 SNHLY and CDR2 FYNNEI. The CDR3 is 16 residues long. V lost 7 bases and J lost 1; bases outside the gene matches: 5. For the CDR3, the DNA is TGTGCCAGCACCCGGGACAGGGCATCCTATAATTCACCCCTCCACTTT. This encodes CASTRDRASYNSPLHF.

J is TRBJ2-7 and V is TRBV4-1; TRBD1 might be the D (6 bases). Germline CDR1 MGHRA, CDR2 YSYEKL. The CDR3 sequence is 16 residues long. The V gene lost 0 bases and the J gene lost 7 bases, with 19 bases spanning the gap. CDR3 in amino acids: CASSQDLNRAPGEQYF. The CDR3 DNA reads as TGCGCCAGCAGCCAAGACCTCAACAGGGCCCCTGGGGAGCAGTACTTC.

The V and J genes are TRBV28 and TRBJ1-2; D uncertain. Trimming took off 7 bases at V and 2 bases at J, with 5 bases between the two ends. CDR3 length equals 11 residues. The V gene's germline CDR1 is MDHEN and CDR2 SYDVKM. The chain's CDR3 is CASTSNYGYTF. CDR3 coding DNA: TGTGCCAGCACATCCAACTATGGCTACACCTTC.